These 5 T cell receptor beta chains were sequenced from one sample in a study of T-cell memory formation after mild COVID-19. TCRdb itself ran the 5' RACE reads through MiXCR, one entry per CDR3 protein. The sample includes around 450,000 distinct CDR3 sequences, 20% of them seen just once. Sequencing was done on a sample of PBMCs or a T cell subset sorted from them (not recorded which). These receptors came from an adult woman who had mild COVID-19 (a few samples of this study predate the infection). Cell type and time point are not known.

This clonotype occurred a few times. The gene calls are TRBV18 and TRBJ2-1; D is perhaps TRBD2 (6 bases). The germline V gene encodes CDR1 KGHSH and CDR2 LQKENI. The V end lost 0 bases, the J end lost 5 bases, and 11 bases lay between the germline ends. The CDR3 sequence is 15 residues long. The CDR3 nucleotides read TGTGCCAGCTCACCACCGGGGGGAAAGAACAATGAGCAGTTCTTC. This encodes CASSPPGGKNNEQFF.

This clonotype was picked up many times. This rearrangement joins TRBV28 to TRBJ2-3; D remains ambiguous. The CDR3 consists of 15 residues. Trimming left V 7 bases short and J 2 bases short, with 16 bases between. Germline loops: CDR1 MDHEN, CDR2 SYDVKM. CDR3 loop: CASNSPTRLTDTQYF. DNA for the CDR3: TGTGCCAGCAATTCTCCGACGAGACTCACAGATACGCAGTATTTT. Full variable domain (outside the CDR3, taken from reference TRBV28 and TRBJ2-3): DVKVTQSSRYLVKRTGEKVFLECVQDMDHENMFWYRQDPGLGLRLIYFSYDVKMKEKGDIPEGYSVSREKKERFSLILESASTNQTSMYLCASNSPTRLTDTQYFGPGTRLTVL.

This clonotype was counted between two and nine times. V is TRBV6-6 and J is TRBJ1-2; 7 positions match TRBD1. Per germline, CDR1 MNHNY and CDR2 SVGAGI (reference sequence). The CDR3 totals 14 residues. The junction had 8 bases not matched to a gene; V was cut back by 4 bases and J by 6 bases. The CDR3 nucleotides read TGTGCCAGCAGTTCGCAGAATACAGGGGATGGCTACACCTTC. This codes for CASSSQNTGDGYTF.

Comment on this clonotype: Mismatch with germline at one junction end may stem from a read error. The chain recombines TRBV7-7 with TRBJ2-3, with 7 bases lining up with TRBD2. The CDR3 totals 15 residues. Germline values: CDR1 SSHAT, CDR2 FNYEAQ (reference sequence). This CDR3 reads CASSFVAGDTDTQYF. The CDR3 bases are TGTGCTAGCAGCTTTGTAGCGGGTGACACAGATACGCAGTATTTT.

V usage is TRBV19 and J usage is TRBJ1-1; no clear D gene. The V and J ends lost 4 bases and 7 bases respectively, with 13 bases between them. In germline, CDR1 is LNHDA, CDR2 SQIVND (reference sequence). CDR3 length: 13 residues. For the CDR3, the DNA is TGTGCCAGTAGTACTATCAGACGGCTTGAAGCTTTCTTT. This encodes CASSTIRRLEAFF.